This T cell receptor beta chain was recovered during a study of blood T cell repertoires in COVID-19. On the study more broadly: The United States, Italy and Spain provided the acute and convalescent COVID-19 samples. In each case, the material was cDNA or gDNA derived from T cells, B-cell-depleted T cells, or PBMCs.

CDR1 and CDR2 from the germline V gene are SGHDT and YYEEEE. CDR3 length: 16 residues. J gave up 5 bases and V 2 bases, and 10 bases lay outside the gene matches. As handled by the study authors: Amplified reference gene primers provided the basis for estimating nucleated cell counts. Clones were read by immunoSEQ multiplex PCR, and TCRdb kept only the in-frame ones, dropping some. The DNA was the basis for D and trimming; V, J and clone size are from that table. The sample has 35,000 to 50,000 clones; 90% are singletons. The count of this clone is one. The sequencing sample was made of peripheral blood. The V and J genes are TRBV5-6 and TRBJ2-5; 9 bases agree with TRBD1. This TCR was sampled from a man between 50 and 59 years old with active COVID-19. This CDR3 is CASSFITGGRRETQYF. The CDR3 DNA follows: TGTGCCAGCAGCTTCATAACAGGGGGCCGGAGGGAGACCCAGTACTTC.